These T cell receptor beta chains were read from a single sample in a study of blood T cell repertoires in COVID-19. Clones were read by immunoSEQ multiplex PCR, and TCRdb kept only the in-frame ones, dropping some. The data hold 230,000 or so clones, with about 85% observed a single time. The sequencing input was PBMCs or T cells enriched from blood (not recorded which). The receptors come from a woman aged 45-60 years who had been exposed to COVID-19. CDR3s include the opening cysteine and the closing phenylalanine or tryptophan.

TRBJ1-4,15,TRBV9,CASSISGTGHEKLFF
TRBJ2-5,17,TRBV12-5,CASGLATGRTGQETQYF
TRBJ2-3,14,TRBV9,CASSTRTSAGTQYF
TRBJ1-2,14,TRBV10-3,CAISESGSAYGYTF
TRBJ2-7,12,TRBV5-1,CASARDSYEQYF
TRBJ1-6,14,TRBV19,CASGDRGRNSPLHF
TRBJ2-7,12,TRBV7-8,CASGLQDYEQYF
TRBJ2-6,18,TRBV7-6,CASSPTMFGSSGANVLTF
TRBJ2-5,13,TRBV5-1,CASSAGSLETQYF
TRBJ1-2,16,TRBV15,CATSGHGPGQGYGYTF
TRBJ2-7,16,TRBV7-2,CASSYALAGGYYEQYF
TRBJ2-7,13,TRBV28,CAISSRGNYEQYF
TRBJ2-5,15,TRBV11-2,CASSQRAGGQETQYF
TRBJ1-1,14,TRBV6-5,CASSPQGAVTEAFF
TRBJ2-5,18,TRBV3-1/TRBV3-2,CASSQETQPSGKRKTQYF
TRBJ2-7,13,TRBV7-9,CASSWGQSYEQYF
TRBJ2-1,19,TRBV29-1,CSVVIGQGQTMAHYNEQFF
TRBJ2-2,12,TRBV19,CASSIVGGELFF
TRBJ2-2,14,TRBV10-1,CASQSVSNTGELFF
TRBJ2-1,15,TRBV18,CASSQSGGPYDEQFF
TRBJ1-2,16,TRBV15,CATSRLPPRQWYGYTF
TRBJ2-1,20,TRBV5-4,CASSPRTSGGAGSSYNEQFF
TRBJ1-1,14,TRBV3-1/TRBV3-2,CASSQHRGSTEAFF
TRBJ2-5,16,TRBV28,CASTRTGLAGAETQYF
TRBJ1-3,13,TRBV5-4,CASSPGTGNTIYF
TRBJ1-2,13,TRBV2,CASSEGQGHGYTF
TRBJ1-2,13,TRBV7-9,CASSLVRDYGYTF
TRBJ1-1,12,TRBV29-1,CSVRRTGPEAFF
TRBJ1-3,15,TRBV19,CASSINSGQGNTIYF
TRBJ1-2,13,TRBV12-5,CASGRTGENGYTF
TRBJ1-6,15,TRBV19,CASSPDRNYNSPLHF
TRBJ1-2,14,TRBV7-2,CASSLPFGLYGYTF
TRBJ2-2,17,TRBV2,CASSAELAGGPNGELFF
TRBJ2-1,15,TRBV11-2,CASSSGAEGSNEQFF
TRBJ2-5,14,TRBV20-1,CSASSGSGGETQYF
TRBJ1-2,14,TRBV19,CASSEDRPNYGYTF
TRBJ2-2,13,TRBV9,CASSKTGTGELFF
TRBJ1-5,15,TRBV6-1,CASSEGLEGARSQHF
TRBJ1-3,15,TRBV9,CASSVGPTGRDTIYF
TRBJ2-2,16,TRBV14,CASSQVAVFGTGELFF
TRBJ2-2,15,TRBV9,CASSVAGKNTGELFF
TRBJ1-2,11,TRBV29-1,CSAVGQATYTF
TRBJ2-7,13,TRBV10-3,CAISAGSAYEQYF
TRBJ1-5,15,TRBV10-3,CAISEGGTGGQPQHF
TRBJ1-3,16,TRBV9,CASSIRTGGSGNTIYF
TRBJ1-5,14,TRBV5-1,CASSPDGGDQPQHF
TRBJ1-2,13,TRBV5-1,CASSLTGMDGYTF
TRBJ1-3,16,TRBV4-3,CASSQSWGGLGNTIYF
TRBJ1-5,15,TRBV28,CASSLAGPRNQPQHF
TRBJ1-3,12,TRBV29-1,CSVESRSGTIYF
TRBJ2-7,13,TRBV28,CASSTPPHRTKYF
TRBJ1-2,16,TRBV5-1,CASSLESRPGGYGYTF
TRBJ1-4,14,TRBV15,CATSRRGAGEKLFF
TRBJ2-5,18,TRBV23-1,CASSQSKVKGGVQETQYF
TRBJ1-6,16,TRBV27,CASSPTPGTGSLPLHF
TRBJ1-1,13,TRBV28,CASSSLVRTEAFF
TRBJ1-1,15,TRBV15,CATSRDNFRRSKSSF